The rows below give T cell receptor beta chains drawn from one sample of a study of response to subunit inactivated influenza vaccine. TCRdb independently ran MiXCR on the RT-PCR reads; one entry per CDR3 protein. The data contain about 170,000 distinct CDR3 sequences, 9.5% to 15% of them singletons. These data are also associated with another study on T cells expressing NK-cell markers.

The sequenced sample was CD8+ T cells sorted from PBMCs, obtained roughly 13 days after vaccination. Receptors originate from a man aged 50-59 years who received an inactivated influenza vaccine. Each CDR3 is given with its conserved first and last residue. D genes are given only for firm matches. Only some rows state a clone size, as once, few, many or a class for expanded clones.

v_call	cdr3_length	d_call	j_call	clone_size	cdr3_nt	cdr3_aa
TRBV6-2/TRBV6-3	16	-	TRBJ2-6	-	TGTGCCAGCAGTTCTGGACGGTACTCTGGGGCCAACGTCCTGACTTTC	CASSSGRYSGANVLTF
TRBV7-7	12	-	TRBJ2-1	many	TGTGCCAGCACTAGCTCCTACAATGAGCAGTTCTTC	CASTSSYNEQFF
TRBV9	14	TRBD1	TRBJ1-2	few	TGTGCCAGCAGCGCGCGGGACAGAGACTATGGCTACACCTTC	CASSARDRDYGYTF
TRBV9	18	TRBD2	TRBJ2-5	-	TGTGCCAGCAGCGGCTTCCAGGGGGAGCGGGAGGACCAAGAGACCCAGTACTTC	CASSGFQGEREDQETQYF
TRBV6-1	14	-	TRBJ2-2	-	TGTGCCAGCAGCCCAGGGTTAGACACCGGGGAGCTGTTTTTT	CASSPGLDTGELFF
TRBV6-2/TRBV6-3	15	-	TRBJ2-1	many	TGTGCCAGCAGTTACTCGGCGGTAGAATACAATGAGCAGTTCTTC	CASSYSAVEYNEQFF
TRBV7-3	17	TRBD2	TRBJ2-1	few	TGTGCCAGCAGCTTAAGTCCAGCGGGAGGGCCGGGGAATGAGCAGTTCTTC	CASSLSPAGGPGNEQFF
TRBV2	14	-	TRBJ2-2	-	-	CASSGEGPGELFFF
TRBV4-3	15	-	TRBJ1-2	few	TGCGCCAGCAGCCAAGGTTCAGGGGCTTACTATGGCTACACCTTC	CASSQGSGAYYGYTF
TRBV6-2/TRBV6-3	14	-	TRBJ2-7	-	TGTGCCAGCAGTTACTTCCAGGGAAACTACGAGCAGTACTTC	CASSYFQGNYEQYF
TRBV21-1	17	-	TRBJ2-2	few	TGTGCCAGCAGCAAAAAAGGGACAGGAGCGAACACCGGGGAGCTGTTTTTT	CASSKKGTGANTGELFF
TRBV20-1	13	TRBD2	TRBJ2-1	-	TGCAGTGTCGATAGCGGGTTCTACAATGAGCAGTTCTTC	CSVDSGFYNEQFF
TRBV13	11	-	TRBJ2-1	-	TGTGCCAGCGCCCGGGCCGATGAGCAGTTCTTC	CASARADEQFF
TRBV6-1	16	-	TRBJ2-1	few	TGTGCCAGCGGGGGACCCGGGACACCTGGAGGGAATGAGCAGTTCTTC	CASGGPGTPGGNEQFF
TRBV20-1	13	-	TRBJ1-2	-	TGCAGTGCTAGAGATAGAAACAACTATGGCTACACCTTC	CSARDRNNYGYTF
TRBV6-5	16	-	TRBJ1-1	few	TGTGCCAGCAGTTCAGTAGGTGGGATTGGGAACACTGAAGCTTTCTTT	CASSSVGGIGNTEAFF
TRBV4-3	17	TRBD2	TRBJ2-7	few	TGCGCCAGCAGCCAAGACTCGGGTGGCGGGGGGGCGTACGAGCAGTACTTC	CASSQDSGGGGAYEQYF
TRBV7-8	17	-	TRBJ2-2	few	TGTGCCAGCAGTTACAAACAGGGGAGGAAGAACACCGGGGAGCTGTTTTTT	CASSYKQGRKNTGELFF
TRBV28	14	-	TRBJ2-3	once	TGTGCCAGCAGTTTACGGGGACGGTCAGATACGCAGTATTTT	CASSLRGRSDTQYF
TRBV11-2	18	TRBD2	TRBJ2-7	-	TGTGCCAGCAGCTCCATCGGACTAGCGGGAACACACACCGACGAGCAGTACTTC	CASSSIGLAGTHTDEQYF
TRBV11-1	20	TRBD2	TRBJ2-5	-	TGTGCCAGCAGCTTAATCCAGACTAGCGGGAGGGCCCTCGTCCAAGAGACCCAGTACTTC	CASSLIQTSGRALVQETQYF
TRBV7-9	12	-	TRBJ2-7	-	TGTGCCTCGGGGCTGTCCTCCTACGAGCAGTACTTC	CASGLSSYEQYF
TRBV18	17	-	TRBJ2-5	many	TGTGCCAGCTCACCACCGGGACGGACCAGTAAAGTAGAGACCCAGTACTTC	CASSPPGRTSKVETQYF